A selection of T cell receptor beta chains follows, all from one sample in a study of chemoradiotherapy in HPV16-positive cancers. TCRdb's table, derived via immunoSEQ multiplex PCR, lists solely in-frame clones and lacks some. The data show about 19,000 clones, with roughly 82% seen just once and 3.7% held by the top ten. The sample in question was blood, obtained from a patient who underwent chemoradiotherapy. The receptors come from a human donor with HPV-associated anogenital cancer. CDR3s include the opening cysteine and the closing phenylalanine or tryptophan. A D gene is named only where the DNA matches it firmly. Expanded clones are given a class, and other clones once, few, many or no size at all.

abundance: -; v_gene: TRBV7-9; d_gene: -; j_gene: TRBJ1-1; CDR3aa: CASSPQVGAFF; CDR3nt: TGTGCCAGCAGCCCCCAGGTTGGAGCTTTCTTT
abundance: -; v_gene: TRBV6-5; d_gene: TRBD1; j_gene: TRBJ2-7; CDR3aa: CASSYATGTGGYEQYF; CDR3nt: TGTGCCAGCAGTTACGCCACCGGGACAGGGGGCTACGAGCAGTACTTC
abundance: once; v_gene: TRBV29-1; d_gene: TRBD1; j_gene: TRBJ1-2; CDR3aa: CSVLPFNTGGRYGYTF; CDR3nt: TGCAGCGTTCTACCTTTCAACACAGGGGGACGATATGGCTACACCTTC
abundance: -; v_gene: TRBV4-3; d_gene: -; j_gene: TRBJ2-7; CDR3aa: CASSQESQPSSYEQYF; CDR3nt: TGCGCCAGCAGCCAAGAGTCCCAGCCTAGCTCCTACGAGCAGTACTTC
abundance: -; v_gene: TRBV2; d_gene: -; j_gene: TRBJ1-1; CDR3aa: CASSEGGAQGTEAFF; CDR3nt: TGTGCCAGCAGTGAAGGGGGGGCCCAGGGGACTGAAGCTTTCTTT
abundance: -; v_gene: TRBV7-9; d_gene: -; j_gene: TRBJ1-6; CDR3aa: CASSLLIGNSPLHF; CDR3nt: TGTGCCAGCAGCTTACTGATTGGTAATTCACCCCTCCACTTT
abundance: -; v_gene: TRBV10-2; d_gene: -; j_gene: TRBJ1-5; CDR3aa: CASSESESFQPQHF; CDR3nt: TGCGCCAGCAGTGAGTCGGAGAGTTTTCAGCCCCAGCATTTT
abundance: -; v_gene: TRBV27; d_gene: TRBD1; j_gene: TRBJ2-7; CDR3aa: CASTYGQGYEQYF; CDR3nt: TGTGCCAGCACCTACGGACAGGGCTACGAGCAGTACTTC
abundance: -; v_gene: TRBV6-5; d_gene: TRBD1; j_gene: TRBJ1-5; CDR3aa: CASSGTGGNQPQHF; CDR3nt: TGTGCCAGCAGTGGGACAGGGGGCAATCAGCCCCAGCATTTT
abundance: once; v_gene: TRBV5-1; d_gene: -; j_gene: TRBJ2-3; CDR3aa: CASSQNGRTDTQYF; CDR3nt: TGCGCCAGCAGCCAAAACGGCCGCACAGATACGCAGTATTTT
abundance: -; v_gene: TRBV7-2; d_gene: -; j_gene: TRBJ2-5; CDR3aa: CASSLGGAGQETQYF; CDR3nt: TGTGCCAGCAGCTTAGGGGGCGCGGGGCAAGAGACCCAGTACTTC
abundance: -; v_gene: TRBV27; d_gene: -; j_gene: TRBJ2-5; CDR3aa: CASLGRAGTPSQETQYF; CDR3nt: TGTGCCAGCTTAGGTCGGGCCGGGACCCCTTCCCAAGAGACCCAGTACTTC
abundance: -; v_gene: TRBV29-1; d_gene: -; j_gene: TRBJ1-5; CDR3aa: CSVGGQDQPQHF; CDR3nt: TGCAGCGTTGGGGGGCAGGATCAGCCCCAGCATTTT
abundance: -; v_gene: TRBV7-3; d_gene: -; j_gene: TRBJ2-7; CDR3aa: CASSLASGTTHEQYF; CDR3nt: TGTGCCAGCAGCTTAGCCTCCGGGACAACCCACGAGCAGTACTTC
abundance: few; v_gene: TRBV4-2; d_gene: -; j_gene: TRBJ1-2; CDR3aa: CASSRTGTGGGYGYTF; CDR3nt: TGTGCCAGCAGCCGAACCGGGACCGGAGGGGGCTATGGCTACACCTTC
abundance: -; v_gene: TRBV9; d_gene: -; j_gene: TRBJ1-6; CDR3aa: CASSVRGGNSPLHF; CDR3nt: TGTGCCAGCAGCGTGAGAGGGGGGAATTCACCCCTCCACTTT
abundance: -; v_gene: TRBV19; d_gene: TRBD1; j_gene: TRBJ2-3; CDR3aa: CASSDLGQGGGDLGWTDTQYF; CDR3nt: TGTGCCAGTAGTGACCTTGGACAGGGCGGTGGTGATCTAGGGTGGACAGATACGCAGTATTTT
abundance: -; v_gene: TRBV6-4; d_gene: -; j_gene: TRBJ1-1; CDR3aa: CASSEDGENTEAFF; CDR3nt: TGTGCCAGCAGTGAAGACGGGGAGAACACTGAAGCTTTCTTT
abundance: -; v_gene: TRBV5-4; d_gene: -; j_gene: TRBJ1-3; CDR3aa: CASSEGGDPSGNTIYF; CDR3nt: TGTGCCAGCAGCGAAGGAGGGGACCCCTCTGGAAACACCATATATTTT
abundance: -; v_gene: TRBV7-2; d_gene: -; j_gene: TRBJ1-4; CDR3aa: CASSSHGTGTGEKLFF; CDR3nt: TGTGCCAGCAGCTCCCATGGGACCGGGACCGGTGAAAAACTGTTTTTT
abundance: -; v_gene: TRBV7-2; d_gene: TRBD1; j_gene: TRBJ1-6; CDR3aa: CASSSAGGDSPLHF; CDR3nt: TGTGCCAGCAGCTCAGCAGGGGGCGATTCACCCCTCCACTTT
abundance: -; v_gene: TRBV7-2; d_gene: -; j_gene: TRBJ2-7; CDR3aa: CASSQRRGTYEQYF; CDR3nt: TGTGCCAGCAGCCAACGGCGGGGTACGTACGAGCAGTACTTC
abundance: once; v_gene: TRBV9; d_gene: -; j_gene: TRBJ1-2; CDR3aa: CASSVGDHGYTF; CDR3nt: TGTGCCAGCAGCGTAGGGGATCATGGCTACACCTTC
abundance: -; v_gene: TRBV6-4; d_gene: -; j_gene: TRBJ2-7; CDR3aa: CASSPQGGADEGEQYF; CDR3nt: TGTGCCAGCAGCCCCCAAGGAGGGGCAGACGAGGGGGAGCAGTACTTC
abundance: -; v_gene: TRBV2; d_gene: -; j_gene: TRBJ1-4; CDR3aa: CASSEVGASNEKLFF; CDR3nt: TGTGCCAGCAGTGAAGTGGGGGCTTCTAATGAAAAACTGTTTTTT
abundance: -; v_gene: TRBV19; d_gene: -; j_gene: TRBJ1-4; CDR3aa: CASSMIGEHNEKLFF; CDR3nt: TGTGCCAGTAGTATGATAGGCGAACACAATGAAAAACTGTTTTTT
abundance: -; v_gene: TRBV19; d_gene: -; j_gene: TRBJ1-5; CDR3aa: CASSATVFGQPQHF; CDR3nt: TGTGCCAGTAGTGCGACGGTTTTTGGGCAGCCCCAGCATTTT
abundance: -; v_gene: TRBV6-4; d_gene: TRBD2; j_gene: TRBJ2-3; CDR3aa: CASSETSGGADTQYF; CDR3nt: TGTGCCAGCAGTGAAACTAGCGGGGGGGCAGATACGCAGTATTTT
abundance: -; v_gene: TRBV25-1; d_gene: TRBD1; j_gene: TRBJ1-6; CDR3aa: CASSVATGGGNSPLHF; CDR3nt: TGTGCCAGCAGTGTAGCCACAGGGGGCGGAAATTCACCCCTCCACTTT